These 5 T cell receptor beta chains were sequenced from one sample in a study of blood T cell repertoires in COVID-19. Profiled with immunoSEQ multiplex PCR; TCRdb holds only in-frame clones, not every one. Among roughly 190,000 clones listed, about 80% were seen once. What was sequenced was peripheral blood. The receptors here all came from a human donor with acute or convalescent COVID-19. The donor label of this sample is uncertain.

The chain is built from TRBV4-1 and TRBJ2-1; D is ambiguous. Trimming pared 5 bases from V and 2 bases from J, leaving 19 bases between. The CDR3 totals 17 residues. Germline V gene sequence: CDR1 MGHRA, CDR2 YSYEKL. The CDR3 nucleotides read TGCGCCAGCAGCTTCCGCCCCCAGAAGGAGACCTACAATGAGCAGTTCTTC. The encoded protein is CASSFRPQKETYNEQFF.

The chain employs TRBV15 and TRBJ1-3, with D possibly TRBD1 on 5 matching bases. Trimming took 0 bases from V and 4 from J, leaving 10 bases between them. This CDR3 has 15 residues. Per the germline V gene, CDR1 is LNHNV and CDR2 is YYDKDF (reference sequence). DNA for the CDR3: TGTGCCACCAGCAGAGATCGGGGGTCGGGAAACACCATATATTTT. It codes for CATSRDRGSGNTIYF.

This clone has just a few counts. The CDR3 region has the DNA TGTGCCAGTAGTTCGTGGACAGGGGGAAGGTACGAGCAGTACTTC. Its protein is CASSSWTGGRYEQYF. V and J are TRBV19 and TRBJ2-7; 10 positions match TRBD1. Germline V gene data show CDR1 as LNHDA and CDR2 as SQIVND (reference sequence). There are 15 residues in the CDR3. V was clipped by 5 bases and J by 4 bases; unmatched bases: 8.

This chain connects TRBV25-1 to TRBJ2-1, with TRBD1 identical over 7 bases. The CDR3 sequence is 15 residues long. Trimming removed 4 bases from V and 7 bases from J; junction bases left unmatched: 10. CDR1 is MGHDK, CDR2 SYGVNS, per germline. For the CDR3, the DNA is TGTGCCAGCAGTGTCCGCGACAGGGTTGGGAATGAGCAGTTCTTC. Protein: CASSVRDRVGNEQFF. Variable domain in full (rest from reference TRBV25-1 and TRBJ2-1): EADIYQTPRYLVIGTGKKITLECSQTMGHDKMYWYQQDPGMELHLIHYSYGVNSTEKGDLSSESTVSRIRTEHFPLTLESARPSHTSQYLCASSVRDRVGNEQFFGPGTRLTVL.

This sequence joins TRBV18 and TRBJ1-1; maybe TRBD1 (6 bases). The V end was cut by 6 bases, the J end by 2 bases, with 16 bases between. Germline values: CDR1 KGHSH, CDR2 LQKENI. The CDR3 is 15 residues long. Here the CDR3 DNA reads TGTGCCAGCTCGCGGTCCGGGACACCCAACACTGAAGCTTTCTTT. As protein: CASSRSGTPNTEAFF.